A selection of T cell receptor beta chains follows, all from one sample in a study of T cells expressing NK-cell markers. Reprocessing the 5' RACE reads, TCRdb reports a single entry for every CDR3 protein and omits DNA. The specimen's table records approximately 460,000 distinct CDR3 sequences. The sequenced material came from blood T cells: a sorted CD56 or NKG2C T cell subset, CD4+ or CD8+ T cells, or bulk PBMC T cells (not recorded which). The receptors shown here come from a woman aged 18 to 75 in good health. Each CDR3 is given with its conserved first and last residue.

>TRBV5-1|TRBJ2-6
CASSLFPLDSGANVLTF
>TRBV29-1|TRBJ2-1
CSVEVGAASSYNEQFF
>TRBV7-2|TRBJ1-5
CASSQVGPNQPQHF
>TRBV7-9|TRBJ2-3
CASSLGTGFGEDTQYF
>TRBV20-1|TRBJ2-7
CSARMTPSFTYEQYF
>TRBV5-5|TRBJ1-5
CASSSNPDRSDSNQPQHF
>TRBV7-3|TRBJ2-5
CASSIGTAPGETQYF
>TRBV5-1|TRBJ2-7
CASSRTSGPPRSYEQYF
>TRBV18|TRBJ2-7
CASSPGQGVAYEQYF
>TRBV7-2|TRBJ2-1
CASSPGGTSYNEQFF
>TRBV5-1|TRBJ1-2
CASSLTPVYGYTF
>TRBV20-1|TRBJ2-1
CSARLLSGRGNEQFF
>TRBV2|TRBJ1-5
CASSEWEPQPQHF
>TRBV10-3|TRBJ1-6
CAISEGPNNSPLHF
>TRBV7-2|TRBJ2-3
CASSPQASGLTDTQYF
>TRBV28|TRBJ2-3
CASSLGARDTQYF
>TRBV6-2/TRBV6-3|TRBJ2-7
CASSYAGYEQYF
>TRBV5-1|TRBJ2-4
CASSFSGEGAKNIQYF
>TRBV7-2|TRBJ1-1
CASSPNRGMDTEAFF
>TRBV6-1|TRBJ1-1
CASSAGQGRNTEAFF
>TRBV29-1|TRBJ2-5
CSVKGRLQETQYF
>TRBV5-1|TRBJ2-3
CASSRVGLTDTQYF
>TRBV28|TRBJ2-1
CASSQGHRDEQFF
>TRBV5-1|TRBJ2-7
CASSLAGTTGEQYF
>TRBV5-5|TRBJ2-5
CASSRIDRVGETQYF
>TRBV5-8|TRBJ2-1
CASSLEGAGIYNEQFF
>TRBV9|TRBJ2-2
CASSVVRNTGELFF
>TRBV3-1|TRBJ2-1
CASNGQISGVVEQFF
>TRBV6-5|TRBJ1-5
CASSYGGTGEPQHF
>TRBV12-3/TRBV12-4|TRBJ2-5
CASSPSVETQETQYF